A selection of T cell receptor beta chains follows, all from one sample in a study of T cells after yellow fever vaccination. One entry per CDR3 protein, called by TCRdb with MiXCR from the 5' RACE reads. Of 450,000 to 600,000 distinct CDR3 sequences in the sample, less than 20% were seen once. The material was PBMCs, obtained 5 days after the first yellow fever vaccination. These receptors came from a man between 18 and 35 years old who received the YFV17D yellow fever vaccine. Both conserved end residues are part of each CDR3. Fields, in order: D gene, V gene, clone size, J gene, CDR3 DNA, CDR3 protein. A D gene is named only where the DNA matches it firmly. Clone size appears in some rows only: once, few, many, or a class for an expanded clone.

D gene: -
V gene: TRBV7-9
clone size: -
J gene: TRBJ1-1
CDR3 DNA: TGTGCCAGCAGCTTAGTAACAGGACAAGCTGAAGCTTTCTTT
CDR3 protein: CASSLVTGQAEAFF

D gene: -
V gene: TRBV7-2
clone size: -
J gene: TRBJ2-2
CDR3 DNA: TGTGCCAGCAGCTTAAGGGACCCGTCGTCGTCGGGGGAGCTGTTTTTT
CDR3 protein: CASSLRDPSSSGELFF

D gene: -
V gene: TRBV2
clone size: few
J gene: TRBJ1-3
CDR3 DNA: TGTGCCAGCAGCCAGATCGACAGGCCGGTGGGAAACACCATATATTTT
CDR3 protein: CASSQIDRPVGNTIYF

D gene: -
V gene: TRBV7-2
clone size: many
J gene: TRBJ2-3
CDR3 DNA: TGTGCCAGCAGCTTAAACGCGGATACGCAGTATTTT
CDR3 protein: CASSLNADTQYF

D gene: TRBD1
V gene: TRBV5-5
clone size: -
J gene: TRBJ2-1
CDR3 DNA: TGTGCCAGCAGGCCCGGGACAGGGCTCAATGAGCAGTTCTTC
CDR3 protein: CASRPGTGLNEQFF

D gene: TRBD2
V gene: TRBV10-3
clone size: -
J gene: TRBJ2-3
CDR3 DNA: TGTGCCATCAGTGAAAGACTAGCGGGGGGTACAGATACGCAGTATTTT
CDR3 protein: CAISERLAGGTDTQYF

D gene: -
V gene: TRBV28
clone size: -
J gene: TRBJ2-1
CDR3 DNA: TGTGCCAGCACCCTAAGTAGGAGGGTTTCGTACAATGAGCAGTTCTTC
CDR3 protein: CASTLSRRVSYNEQFF

D gene: TRBD1
V gene: TRBV12-3/TRBV12-4
clone size: few
J gene: TRBJ2-6
CDR3 DNA: TGTGCCAGCAGGGCTCGGACAGGTGGGGCCAACGTCCTGACTTTC
CDR3 protein: CASRARTGGANVLTF

D gene: -
V gene: TRBV28
clone size: many
J gene: TRBJ2-3
CDR3 DNA: TGTGCCAGCAGTTTACTCCAGGGGAATACGCAGTATTTT
CDR3 protein: CASSLLQGNTQYF

D gene: TRBD1
V gene: TRBV10-3
clone size: few
J gene: TRBJ2-1
CDR3 DNA: TGTGGGACAGGGGGCTACAATGAGCAGTTCTTC
CDR3 protein: CGTGGYNEQFF

D gene: -
V gene: TRBV10-1
clone size: -
J gene: TRBJ2-7
CDR3 DNA: TGCGCCAGCAGTGAGGGGGGGACAGCCCAGGGTGAGCAGTACTTC
CDR3 protein: CASSEGGTAQGEQYF

D gene: -
V gene: TRBV5-1
clone size: -
J gene: TRBJ2-3
CDR3 DNA: TGCGCCAGCAGCTTGGAAAGGGTAGGAATAGATACGCAGTATTTT
CDR3 protein: CASSLERVGIDTQYF

D gene: -
V gene: TRBV18
clone size: many
J gene: TRBJ2-5
CDR3 DNA: TGTGCCAGCTCACCACAGTTTTTCCGAGAGACCCAGTACTTC
CDR3 protein: CASSPQFFRETQYF

D gene: -
V gene: TRBV6-5
clone size: few
J gene: TRBJ1-4
CDR3 DNA: TGTGCCAGCAGTTACTTGGAAATTGAAAAACTGTTTTTT
CDR3 protein: CASSYLEIEKLFF

D gene: TRBD2
V gene: TRBV20-1
clone size: few
J gene: TRBJ2-5
CDR3 DNA: TGCAGTGCTAGAGTATCTGGACTAGATAAAGAGACCCAGTACTTC
CDR3 protein: CSARVSGLDKETQYF

D gene: TRBD2
V gene: TRBV5-1
clone size: -
J gene: TRBJ2-2
CDR3 DNA: TGCGCCAGCAGCTCAGCGGGGACTAGCGTCCCCGGGGAGCTGTTTTTT
CDR3 protein: CASSSAGTSVPGELFF

D gene: -
V gene: TRBV5-1
clone size: few
J gene: TRBJ2-7
CDR3 DNA: TGCGCCAGCAGCTTGTTACACTACGAGCAGTACTTC
CDR3 protein: CASSLLHYEQYF

D gene: TRBD1
V gene: TRBV18
clone size: -
J gene: TRBJ1-1
CDR3 DNA: TGTGCCAGCTCAGATGACAGGGCCGCTGAAGCTTTCTTT
CDR3 protein: CASSDDRAAEAFF

D gene: TRBD2
V gene: TRBV20-1
clone size: -
J gene: TRBJ2-1
CDR3 DNA: TGCAGTGCTAGCCCCCTCGGGCTAGCGGGAAACAATGAGCAGTTCTTC
CDR3 protein: CSASPLGLAGNNEQFF

D gene: TRBD2
V gene: TRBV9
clone size: few
J gene: TRBJ2-2
CDR3 DNA: TGTGCCAGCAGCCCCCGGGGGGAGACGAACACCGGGGAGCTGTTTTTT
CDR3 protein: CASSPRGETNTGELFF

D gene: -
V gene: TRBV7-2
clone size: many
J gene: TRBJ2-2
CDR3 DNA: TGTGCCAGCAGCTTATACTCCACCGGGGAGCTGTTTTTT
CDR3 protein: CASSLYSTGELFF

D gene: -
V gene: TRBV3-1
clone size: few
J gene: TRBJ1-1
CDR3 DNA: TGTGCCAGCAGCCAAGAGAGCGGCACTGAAGCTTTCTTT
CDR3 protein: CASSQESGTEAFF

D gene: -
V gene: TRBV20-1
clone size: -
J gene: TRBJ2-3
CDR3 DNA: TGCAGTGCCATCCCGGGACCAAGCACAGATACGCAGTATTTT
CDR3 protein: CSAIPGPSTDTQYF

D gene: -
V gene: TRBV6-2/TRBV6-3
clone size: few
J gene: TRBJ2-7
CDR3 DNA: TGTGCCAGCAGTTACCTCTGGGGTAGCTCCTACGAGCAGTACTTC
CDR3 protein: CASSYLWGSSYEQYF

D gene: -
V gene: TRBV7-8
clone size: few
J gene: TRBJ2-3
CDR3 DNA: TGTGCCAGCAGCTTAGGTCTACGGGATACGCAGTATTTT
CDR3 protein: CASSLGLRDTQYF

D gene: -
V gene: TRBV5-1
clone size: few
J gene: TRBJ1-3
CDR3 DNA: TGCGCCAGCGGGGACTCTGGAAACACCATATATTTT
CDR3 protein: CASGDSGNTIYF

D gene: TRBD1
V gene: TRBV9
clone size: few
J gene: TRBJ2-7
CDR3 DNA: TGTGCCAGCACCCCCGGGACAGGGGGCTACGAGCAGTACTTC
CDR3 protein: CASTPGTGGYEQYF

D gene: -
V gene: TRBV2
clone size: few
J gene: TRBJ2-4
CDR3 DNA: TGTGCCAGCAGTGAAGTTCCAGCCAAAAACATTCAGTACTTC
CDR3 protein: CASSEVPAKNIQYF

D gene: -
V gene: TRBV4-1
clone size: -
J gene: TRBJ2-1
CDR3 DNA: TGCGCCAGCAGCCAAGGGTACTTTCTCAATGAGCAGTTCTTC
CDR3 protein: CASSQGYFLNEQFF

D gene: TRBD2
V gene: TRBV18
clone size: -
J gene: TRBJ2-3
CDR3 DNA: TGTGCCAGCTCACCACGTTTACGCGGGGGAACAGATACGCAGTATTTT
CDR3 protein: CASSPRLRGGTDTQYF

D gene: TRBD1
V gene: TRBV5-1
clone size: -
J gene: TRBJ2-3
CDR3 DNA: TGCGCCAGCAGCTTGGATGGACAGGGGGGAGATACGCAGTATTTT
CDR3 protein: CASSLDGQGGDTQYF

D gene: -
V gene: TRBV20-1
clone size: once
J gene: TRBJ2-2
CDR3 DNA: TGCAGTGCTAGGGACGGGCGGGTAGCCGGGGAGCTGTTTTTT
CDR3 protein: CSARDGRVAGELFF

D gene: TRBD2
V gene: TRBV2
clone size: few
J gene: TRBJ2-2
CDR3 DNA: TGTGCCAGCAGAGCGGGGGATGAGACCGGGGAGCTGTTTTTT
CDR3 protein: CASRAGDETGELFF

D gene: -
V gene: TRBV7-2
clone size: few
J gene: TRBJ2-7
CDR3 DNA: TGTGCCAGCAGCCCGCGAGAAGGTTCGTACGAGCAGTACTTC
CDR3 protein: CASSPREGSYEQYF

D gene: -
V gene: TRBV20-1
clone size: -
J gene: TRBJ2-3
CDR3 DNA: TGCAGTGCTAGACCCAGGGGGGGCACAGATACGCAGTATTTT
CDR3 protein: CSARPRGGTDTQYF

D gene: -
V gene: TRBV19
clone size: few
J gene: TRBJ2-6
CDR3 DNA: TGTGCTGGCATAGACACTTCTGGGGCCAACGTCCTGACTTTC
CDR3 protein: CAGIDTSGANVLTF

D gene: TRBD2
V gene: TRBV4-3
clone size: -
J gene: TRBJ2-1
CDR3 DNA: TGCGCCAGCAGCCAAGACAACCGGGAGGCAGCCGAGGTCTTC
CDR3 protein: CASSQDNREAAEVF

D gene: TRBD1
V gene: TRBV29-1
clone size: -
J gene: TRBJ1-1
CDR3 DNA: TGCAGCGTTGGCCGAGGACAGGAGGTGGCTTTCTTT
CDR3 protein: CSVGRGQEVAFF

D gene: -
V gene: TRBV15
clone size: -
J gene: TRBJ1-1
CDR3 DNA: TGTGCCACCAGCGTCAGAGGGGTCCCTGAAGCTTTCTTT
CDR3 protein: CATSVRGVPEAFF

D gene: -
V gene: TRBV21-1
clone size: few
J gene: TRBJ1-1
CDR3 DNA: TGTGCCAGCAGCAAAGTCCTCGCCCCTACCTTTCTCGACAGGGAGAACACTGAAGCTTTCTTT
CDR3 protein: CASSKVLAPTFLDRENTEAFF

D gene: -
V gene: TRBV6-5
clone size: -
J gene: TRBJ2-3
CDR3 DNA: TGTGCCAGCAGTTACGTCGAAAGCACAGATACGCAGTATTTT
CDR3 protein: CASSYVESTDTQYF

D gene: -
V gene: TRBV5-1
clone size: few
J gene: TRBJ1-4
CDR3 DNA: TGCGCCAGCAGCTTGAGTGGTTCTCCCTCGGGTGAAAAACTGTTTTTT
CDR3 protein: CASSLSGSPSGEKLFF

D gene: -
V gene: TRBV4-2
clone size: -
J gene: TRBJ2-4
CDR3 DNA: TGTGCCAGCAGCTCCGGGTTCATCATACAGCAGTGGGCCAAAAACATTCAGTACTTC
CDR3 protein: CASSSGFIIQQWAKNIQYF

D gene: TRBD1
V gene: TRBV10-1
clone size: -
J gene: TRBJ2-7
CDR3 DNA: TGCGCCAGCAGTCGGGACAGCTCTGGATTCAGGTACTTC
CDR3 protein: CASSRDSSGFRYF

D gene: -
V gene: TRBV7-3
clone size: -
J gene: TRBJ2-2
CDR3 DNA: TGTGCCAGCAGCTTACCGACCCGACAGATCACCGGGGAGCTGTTTTTT
CDR3 protein: CASSLPTRQITGELFF

D gene: -
V gene: TRBV13
clone size: few
J gene: TRBJ2-5
CDR3 DNA: TGTGCCAGCAGCTTAACCACGACGGAGACCCAGTACTTC
CDR3 protein: CASSLTTTETQYF

D gene: -
V gene: TRBV7-8
clone size: few
J gene: TRBJ2-3
CDR3 DNA: TGTGCCAGCAGCCAAAGGAGGGGGGGGGCGAGCACAGATACGCAGTATTTT
CDR3 protein: CASSQRRGGASTDTQYF

D gene: TRBD2
V gene: TRBV6-1
clone size: few
J gene: TRBJ2-7
CDR3 DNA: TGTGCTCCCGCGGGGGGTACCTACGAGCAGTACTTC
CDR3 protein: CAPAGGTYEQYF

D gene: -
V gene: TRBV20-1
clone size: -
J gene: TRBJ1-1
CDR3 DNA: TGCAGTGGAAAGGGGAACACTGAAGCTTTCTTT
CDR3 protein: CSGKGNTEAFF

D gene: -
V gene: TRBV29-1
clone size: few
J gene: TRBJ2-7
CDR3 DNA: TGCAGCGTTGTCGAGATGGGCTACGAGCAGTACTTC
CDR3 protein: CSVVEMGYEQYF

D gene: TRBD1
V gene: TRBV7-2
clone size: many
J gene: TRBJ1-2
CDR3 DNA: TGTGCCAGCAGCCATAGGACAGGACAGGATGGCTACACCTTC
CDR3 protein: CASSHRTGQDGYTF

D gene: -
V gene: TRBV29-1
clone size: few
J gene: TRBJ1-5
CDR3 DNA: TGCAGCGTTGAAGGGGCGGGGGCGGGACAGCCCCAGCATTTT
CDR3 protein: CSVEGAGAGQPQHF

D gene: -
V gene: TRBV7-2
clone size: few
J gene: TRBJ2-7
CDR3 DNA: TGTGCCAGCAGCCAGGTTGGGGTGAGCTCCTACGAGCAGTACTTC
CDR3 protein: CASSQVGVSSYEQYF